This T cell receptor (beta chain) was profiled in a study of blood T cell repertoires in COVID-19. Study as a whole: T cells, B-cell-depleted T cells, or PBMCs supplied cDNA or gDNA.

This clone has only one observation. Study processing details: Reference gene primers were amplified, and this amplification served to estimate nucleated cell counts. Only in-frame clones appear in the TCRdb table, and some are missing; sequencing was by immunoSEQ multiplex PCR. The V and J calls and clone size were taken over from that table, and D and trimming were inferred from the DNA. The sample yields about 170,000 clones, 80% to 90% seen once. V gave up 2 bases and J gave up 4 bases, with 16 bases separating them. Germline CDR1 is SGHDN and CDR2 is FVKESK. The CDR3 sequence is 16 residues long. Followed longitudinally, the Seattle patients had been enrolled during active infection.

Sequencing input: peripheral blood. The chain recombines TRBV14 with TRBJ2-3, with D possibly matching TRBD1 (6 bases). The origin of this receptor is a woman in her seventies with COVID-19, enrolled during active disease. CDR3 coding DNA: TGTGCCAGCAGCCAACCCGGACAGTCGCCCGCAGATACGCAGTATTTT. Its translation is CASSQPGQSPADTQYF.